A single sample is the source of the 23 T cell receptor beta chains below, sequenced in a study of T cells in Graves' hyperthyroidism and ophthalmopathy. Amplified TCR beta CDR3 regions derived from RNA transcripts. The HTBI primer set served for first-round RT-PCR of the TCR CDR3. TCRdb re-analysed the multiplex PCR reads in MiXCR, keeping a single row per CDR3 protein. The sample holds about 560,000 distinct CDR3 sequences; roughly 17% are singletons and the top ten take about 17%. Sequencing used blood. The receptors derive from a woman aged 18-30 years with Graves' hyperthyroidism.

The chain links TRBV12-3 or TRBV12-4 to TRBJ2-7; D might be TRBD1 or TRBD2, each matching 6 bases. The CDR3 sequence is 14 residues long. Between the trimmed V and J ends, which lost 5 bases and 5 bases, there was a span of 16 bases. The CDR3 coding sequence is TGTGCCAGCAGTCAATACAGGAGGGGGGACGAGCAGTACTTC. Translation gives CASSQYRRGDEQYF.

The chain uses TRBV29-1 and TRBJ1-1; 8 bases are shared with TRBD1. Looked up from germline, CDR1 is SQVTM and CDR2 is ANQGSEA. The CDR3 length is 11 residues. J was trimmed by 6 bases and V by 7 bases; bases with no gene match: 4. The CDR3 region is CSAGQEAEAFF. DNA for the CDR3: TGCAGCGCGGGACAGGAGGCTGAAGCTTTCTTT. The full variable domain, its missing parts supplied by reference TRBV29-1 and TRBJ1-1, is SAVISQKPSRDICQRGTSLTIQCQVDSQVTMMFWYRQQPGQSLTLIATANQGSEATYESGFVIDKFPISRPNLTFSTLTVSNMSPEDSSIYLCSAGQEAEAFFGQGTRLTVV.

This clonotype was seen more than once but under ten times. The chain couples TRBV5-1 to TRBJ1-1; 10 bases line up with TRBD1. The germline gives CDR1 SGHRS, CDR2 YFSETQ. J gave up 0 bases and V 4 bases, and 9 bases lay outside the gene matches. This CDR3 region has 17 residues. The CDR3 here is CASSRDRGGGMNTEAFF. The CDR3, as DNA: TGCGCCAGCAGCCGGGACAGGGGAGGGGGAATGAACACTGAAGCTTTCTTT.

This clonotype has a count of ten or more. This chain connects TRBV18 to TRBJ2-1, with D unresolved. Germline loops: CDR1 KGHSH, CDR2 LQKENI. Trimming took 4 bases from V and 8 from J, leaving 9 bases between them. This CDR3 contains 12 residues. The CDR3 is CASSLRRDEQFF. In nucleotides, the CDR3 is TGTGCCAGCTCACTAAGAAGGGATGAGCAGTTCTTC.

This clonotype was recorded at least ten times. V usage is TRBV2 and J usage is TRBJ2-3, with 10 nucleotides matching TRBD2. This CDR3 region has 15 residues. With V trimmed by 7 bases and J by 3 bases, 7 bases remained unmatched. Germline assignment: CDR1 SNHLY and CDR2 FYNNEI. The CDR3 DNA is TGTGCCAGCATTGCTAGCGGGAGAGGGACAGATACGCAGTATTTT. It specifies CASIASGRGTDTQYF.

CDR3 sequence: CASKSPEGLGTGELFF. The CDR3 bases are TGTGCCAGCAAATCCCCCGAGGGATTGGGGACCGGGGAGCTGTTTTTT. The chain carries TRBV9 and TRBJ2-2; the D gene is possibly TRBD2 (5 bases). The germline CDR1 and CDR2 sequences are SGDLS and YYNGEE. This CDR3 has 16 amino acids. V lost 6 bases, J lost 5 bases, and 20 bases lay in between.

This sequence joins TRBV4-1 and TRBJ2-7; 10 nucleotides agree with TRBD2. The CDR3 has 18 residues. Looked up from germline, CDR1 is MGHRA and CDR2 is YSYEKL. Trimming removed 1 base from V and 2 bases from J; junction bases left unmatched: 11. CDR3 DNA sequence: TGCGCCAGCAGCCAAGGCAGGCTAGCGGGAGCTGGGGCCTACGAGCAGTACTTC. It translates to CASSQGRLAGAGAYEQYF.

This clonotype occurred many times. This chain links TRBV7-8 with TRBJ2-7; D ambiguous. The CDR3 totals 12 residues. V was trimmed by 4 bases and J by 4 bases, leaving 8 bases between them. Germline V CDR1 and CDR2: SGHVS, FQNEAQ. In DNA, the CDR3 is TGTGCCAGCAGCTCTCCTGTGTACGAGCAGTACTTC. Protein: CASSSPVYEQYF.

V is TRBV4-2 and J is TRBJ2-5; 8 bases are shared with TRBD2. The J segment lost 4 bases and the V segment lost 4 bases, leaving 8 bases of the junction unmatched. The CDR3 totals 15 residues. Germline V gene data show CDR1 as LGHNA and CDR2 as YNFKEQ. The CDR3 loop reads CASSPFGTRGETQYF. CDR3 DNA: TGTGCCAGCAGCCCTTTCGGGACTAGAGGAGAGACCCAGTACTTC.

The table lists this clonotype with many counts. The chain combines TRBV5-1 with TRBJ2-5; a possible D gene is TRBD2 (5 bases). The CDR3 runs to 11 residues. Germline loops: CDR1 SGHRS, CDR2 YFSETQ. V was pared by 6 bases and J by 5 bases, with 8 bases between. CDR3 nucleotide sequence: TGCGCCAGCACTGGCGGGGAGACCCAGTACTTC. This encodes CASTGGETQYF.

This clonotype was counted at least ten times. The chain is built from TRBV6-1 and TRBJ1-2; D remains ambiguous. Between the trimmed V and J ends, which lost 4 bases and 1 base, there was a span of 16 bases. CDR1 is MNHNS and CDR2 is SASEGT in the germline V gene. CDR3 length: 16 residues. In nucleotides, the CDR3 is TGTGCCAGCAGTGCCCACCTTCCCGCGGGTAACTATGGCTACACCTTC. Its translation is CASSAHLPAGNYGYTF.

V is TRBV6-2 or TRBV6-3 and J is TRBJ1-1, with TRBD1 as a possible D gene (5 bases). Germline V gene data show CDR1 as MNHEY and CDR2 as SVGEGT. V was shortened by 4 bases and J by 6 bases, with 12 bases between the two germline ends. This CDR3 is built from 13 residues. CDR3 DNA: TGTGCCAGCAGTTTCGGCAGCAGGGCTGAAGCTTTCTTT. Its translation is CASSFGSRAEAFF.

J is TRBJ2-5 and V is TRBV12-3 or TRBV12-4, with 11 bases lining up with TRBD2. V dropped 2 bases and J dropped 5; count of bases not matched to a gene: 16. The CDR3 sequence is 19 residues long. CDR3 sequence reads: CASSLRGLAGGWFAETQYF. The CDR3 DNA sequence: TGTGCCAGCAGTTTAAGAGGTTTAGCGGGGGGGTGGTTTGCGGAGACCCAGTACTTC.

The sample holds many counts of this clonotype. The rearrangement joins TRBV7-2 to TRBJ2-7, with 12 nucleotides matching TRBD2. Germline CDR1 reads SGHTA; CDR2 reads FQGNSA. The CDR3 totals 16 residues. Trimming removed 1 base from V and 2 bases from J; junction bases left unmatched: 3. CDR3 coding DNA: TGTGCCAGCAGCTTAGTGTCTAGCGGGGGGGCCTACGAGCAGTACTTC. It yields the protein CASSLVSSGGAYEQYF.

Concerning this clonotype: At one end the junction does not follow the germline gene, possibly because of a read error. This sequence joins TRBV10-2 and TRBJ2-5, with 8 nucleotides matching TRBD2. This CDR3 is 16 amino acids long. The germline V gene has CDR1 WSHSY and CDR2 SAAADI. The CDR3 protein is CASSGARLAIREAQYF. The DNA of the CDR3 is TGCGCCAGCAGTGGAGCGAGACTAGCGATAAGAGAGGCCCAGTACTTC.

This CDR3 is CASRQGVYNSPLHF. The DNA of the CDR3 is TGTGCCAGCAGACAGGGAGTTTATAATTCACCCCTCCACTTT. The rearrangement joins TRBV27 to TRBJ1-6, with a possible D match to TRBD1 (6 bases). Per the germline V gene, CDR1 is MNHEY and CDR2 is SMNVEV (reference sequence). The CDR3 is 14 amino acids. Trimming removed 6 bases at V and 4 bases at J, with 10 bases between.

This clonotype was found many times. The V gene is TRBV20-1, the J gene TRBJ1-1, with 7 bases identical to TRBD1. The junction had 6 bases not matched to a gene; V was cut back by 7 bases and J by 1 base. Per the germline V gene, CDR1 is DFQATT and CDR2 is SNEGSKA (reference sequence). The CDR3 has 13 amino acids. The CDR3: CSGDREWNTEAFF. In nucleotides, the CDR3 is TGCAGTGGGGACAGAGAATGGAACACTGAAGCTTTCTTT.

In nucleotides, the CDR3 is TGTGCCAGCAGTCGACTAGAGACCCAGTACTTC. Protein sequence: CASSRLETQYF. The chain links TRBV7-6 to TRBJ2-5, with D hard to call. V lost 6 bases to trimming and J lost 4 bases, with 6 bases between them. Germline lookup yields CDR1 SGHVS and CDR2 FNYEAQ. The CDR3 has 11 amino acids.

This clonotype has at least ten counts. The CDR3 is CASSPGVGEYYGYTF. The DNA of the CDR3 is TGTGCCAGTAGCCCCGGTGTGGGGGAGTACTATGGCTACACCTTC. The chain joins TRBV19 to TRBJ1-2; possible D gene TRBD1, 5 bases. This CDR3 spans 15 amino acids. From germline, CDR1 is LNHDA and CDR2 SQIVND (reference sequence). The ends were cut back, 6 bases at V and 3 bases at J, with 17 bases in the middle.

This clonotype showed up many times. The J gene is TRBJ2-1, the V gene TRBV2; 8 bases are a match to TRBD1. The CDR3 loop spans 13 amino acids. From germline, CDR1 is SNHLY and CDR2 FYNNEI. The V segment lost 7 bases and the J segment 3 bases; nucleotides outside the gene matches: 2. CDR3 nucleotide sequence: TGTGCCAGCAACGGACAGGGCTACAATGAGCAGTTCTTC. Amino acid sequence: CASNGQGYNEQFF.

In this sample, this clonotype turned up a few times. The chain employs TRBV7-2 and TRBJ2-6; 7 bases are a match to TRBD1. The germline gives CDR1 SGHTA, CDR2 FQGNSA. The CDR3 runs 16 residues. The junction had 4 bases not matched to a gene; V was cut back by 5 bases and J by 0 bases. The CDR3 reads CASSPQGSSGANVLTF. CDR3 DNA: TGTGCCAGCAGCCCACAGGGGTCCTCTGGGGCCAACGTCCTGACTTTC.

This clonotype occurred many times. The chain couples TRBV7-2 to TRBJ2-5; D is perhaps TRBD2 (5 bases). Trimming took off 4 bases at V and 2 bases at J, with 11 bases between the two ends. The CDR3 length is 14 residues. Germline V gene lookup returns CDR1 SGHTA and CDR2 FQGNSA. The CDR3: CASSSPGKQETQYF. CDR3 sequence (DNA): TGTGCCAGCAGCTCCCCGGGGAAGCAAGAGACCCAGTACTTC.

This clonotype was counted a single time. A much bigger clone sits one base away, suggesting this may be a read error. The chain is built from TRBV20-1 and TRBJ1-5, with a possible D match to TRBD1 (6 bases). Per germline, CDR1 DFQATT and CDR2 SNEGSKA (reference sequence). The CDR3 is 14 residues long. The CDR3 here is CSAARDNSNQPRHF. The DNA of the CDR3 is TGCAGTGCAGCCCGGGACAATAGCAATCAGCCCCGGCATTTT.